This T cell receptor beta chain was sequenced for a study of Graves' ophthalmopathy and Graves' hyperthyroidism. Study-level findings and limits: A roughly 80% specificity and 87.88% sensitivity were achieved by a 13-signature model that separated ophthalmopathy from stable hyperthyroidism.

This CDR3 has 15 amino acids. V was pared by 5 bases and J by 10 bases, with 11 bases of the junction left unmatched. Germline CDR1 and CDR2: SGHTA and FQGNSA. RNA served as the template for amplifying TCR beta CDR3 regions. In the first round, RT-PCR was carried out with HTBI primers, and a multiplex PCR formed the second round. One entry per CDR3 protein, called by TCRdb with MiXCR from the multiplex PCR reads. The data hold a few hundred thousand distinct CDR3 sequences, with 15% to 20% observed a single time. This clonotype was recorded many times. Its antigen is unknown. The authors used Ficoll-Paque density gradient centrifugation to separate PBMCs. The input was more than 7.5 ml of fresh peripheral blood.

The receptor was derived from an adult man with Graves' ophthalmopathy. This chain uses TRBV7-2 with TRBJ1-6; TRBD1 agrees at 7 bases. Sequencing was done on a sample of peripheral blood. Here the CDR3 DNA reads TGTGCCAGCAGCGGAAGACAGGGCTCCGGGTCACCCCTCCACTTT. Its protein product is CASSGRQGSGSPLHF. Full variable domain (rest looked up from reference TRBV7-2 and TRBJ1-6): GAGVSQSPSNKVTEKGKDVELRCDPISGHTALYWYRQSLGQGLEFLIYFQGNSAPDKSGLPSDRFSAERTGGSVSTLTIQRTQQEDSAVYLCASSGRQGSGSPLHFGNGTRLTVT.